This TCR beta chain was sequenced in a study of spatial heterogeneity in lung cancer. About the study: Among detected sequences, beta-chain ones consistently exceeded alpha-chain ones in number. The study observed each unique TCR and UMI combination more than ten times on average in raw reads. Study observations and caveats: There were more appearances of ubiquitous expanded tumor TCRs in blood at resection than at follow-up.

TCRdb fed the 5' RACE reads into MiXCR, producing one record per CDR3 protein. The sample carries 90,000 to 95,000 distinct CDR3 sequences, about 12% recorded once. Trimming stripped 3 bases from V and 5 bases from J, with 13 bases between. This CDR3 is 13 amino acids long. From germline, CDR1 is DFQATT and CDR2 SNEGSKA (reference sequence). Time point denoted: sample taken at primary tumor resection. Extraction of whole RNA from tumor, nontumor lung or frozen PBMC preceded unsorted sequencing. Donation came from over 60 patients with untreated early-stage non-small cell lung cancer. As concerns this clonotype: Its antigen is not identified.

This TCR came from a male donor with early-stage non-small cell lung cancer. The chain carries TRBV20-1 and TRBJ2-5; D may be TRBD2 (6 bases). The specimen was PBMCs, collected at surgery. The CDR3 coding sequence is TGCAGTGCTAGCGGGAGAGGATGGGAGACCCAGTACTTC. Its translation is CSASGRGWETQYF.